Sequencing of this TCR beta chain was carried out in a study of T cells after posttransplantation cyclophosphamide. This clone was counted at least ten times. CDR1 MNHEY and CDR2 SMNVEV come from the germline V gene (reference sequence). With 5 bases removed from V and 1 base from J, the gap between germline ends came to 5 bases. The CDR3 has 12 residues. Sequencing used immunoSEQ multiplex PCR; TCRdb keeps in-frame clones, though not all of them. The table records approximately 40,000 clones without singletons, the ten largest covering approximately 2%. The clonotype originates from a man aged 40-50 years in good health, CMV-negative, and a related stem cell transplant donor. Source material: PBMCs. V gene TRBV27 combines with J gene TRBJ1-1, with D hard to call. This CDR3 reads CASSPSNTEAFF. The DNA of the CDR3 is TGTGCCAGCAGTCCCTCGAACACTGAAGCTTTCTTT.